This T cell receptor (beta chain) was observed in a study of blood T cell repertoires in COVID-19 (dated by TCRdb to the early 2020s). About the study as a whole: The collaborator samples originated in the United States, Italy and Spain and spanned the acute and convalescent phases of COVID-19. Sample metadata almost always included a de-identified subject ID, COVID-19 status, age in years and sex. Samples were obtained from the ongoing ImmuneRACE study (first 160 participants) and from about 1,300 subjects provided by 6 global collaborators. The repertoires were released in a freely available public database intended as a resource for research on the immune response to SARS-CoV-2. The material from the prospective study consisted of cDNA or gDNA derived from T cells, B-cell-depleted T cells, or PBMCs. Where HLA class I and class II types were available, the types were taken from metadata supplied by the sample provider, not from assay-based typing. The dataset comprised deeply sampled blood TCRbeta repertoires from subjects exposed to, actively infected with, or recovered from COVID-19.

The sample holds one count of this clone. Its target antigen remains unknown. Qualities for individual bases were not recorded, and no much larger clone is one base off. Whole blood was collected in K2EDTA tubes by collaborating institutions according to the institutions' own protocols. For TCRbeta analysis, collaborator samples were shipped as frozen whole blood, as isolated PBMCs, or as DNA extracted from either sample type. TCRbeta CDR3 regions were amplified from genomic DNA by means of the immunoSEQ Assay, a bias-controlled multiplex PCR. Per the original workflow: Nucleated cell counts per sample were estimated from amplification of reference gene primers within the assay. To quantify the absolute abundance of each unique TCRbeta CDR3 rearrangement, sequence reads were collapsed and filtered. For each sample, productive Simpson clonality was calculated as the square root of Simpson's diversity index across productive rearrangements. Not all clones reach the TCRdb copy of this immuneACCESS table, which keeps in-frame sequences only. Checked studies attribute under half of the gap to unresolved V genes and leave the rest unexplained. D and trimming were read from the DNA, whereas the V and J calls and clone size are those reported in that table. The sample yields more than 85,000 clones; 70% to 90% were counted once. In total, the top ten clones hold around 1.2% of the sample.

The research as a whole found: How much clinical and demographic metadata was included differed by source and by participant, and the metadata was provided uncurated.

This sequence originates from a human donor in a cohort sampled during active COVID-19. Material for sequencing was peripheral blood.

The CDR3 amino acid sequence is: CASSLNRLVGNEQFF. The sequenced DNA: TGCGCCAGCAGCTTAAACAGGCTGGTCGGGAATGAGCAGTTCTTC. The chain was built from TRBV5-1 and TRBJ2-1; a tentative D match to TRBD1 spans 5 bases. V was cut back by 2 bases and J by 7 bases, leaving a gap of 16 bases between them. From the germline V gene, CDR1 is SGHRS and CDR2 is YFSETQ. The CDR3 holds 15 amino acids from the cysteine to the phenylalanine. Just CDR3 DNA is preserved here, 45 bases in frame from base 1.